The 30 T cell receptor beta chains below come from one sample, sequenced in a study of siplizumab effects on memory and regulatory T cells (dated by TCRdb to the late 2010s). Library preparation employed the immunoSEQ multiplex PCR assay. Not all clones reach the TCRdb copy of this immuneACCESS table, which keeps in-frame sequences only. Checked studies attribute under half of the gap to unresolved V genes and leave the rest unexplained. Here the sample has 70,000 or so clones; 91% occur a single time. The ten largest clones represent roughly 30% of the sample. Sequencing was done on a sample of CD8+ T cells sorted from blood. Receptors were obtained from a human donor in good health.

The rearrangement joins TRBV6-5 to TRBJ2-2; tentative D call: TRBD1 (6 bases). Trimming removed 0 bases from V and 7 bases from J, with 9 bases in between. The CDR3 spans 14 residues. CDR1 is MNHEY, CDR2 SVGAGI, per germline. The CDR3 nucleotides are TGTGCCAGCAGTTACTCGACAGGAGACGGGGAGCTGTTTTTT. As protein: CASSYSTGDGELFF.

The chain links TRBV27 to TRBJ1-1; tentatively, D is TRBD1 (5 bases). The germline gives CDR1 MNHEY, CDR2 SMNVEV (reference sequence). There are 15 residues in the CDR3. Trimming stripped 2 bases from V and 0 bases from J, with 10 bases between. CDR3 DNA: TGTGCCAGCAGTTTAGGGCGGGGCTTGAACACTGAAGCTTTCTTT. Translation gives CASSLGRGLNTEAFF.

The rearrangement uses TRBV4-1 and TRBJ2-7, with 14 bases lining up with TRBD2. The CDR3 spans 20 residues. Germline CDR1 reads MGHRA; CDR2 reads YSYEKL. V lost 3 bases, J lost 5 bases, and 18 bases stayed unmatched. The CDR3 here is CASSHPETSGRAPGGDEQYF. DNA of the CDR3: TGCGCCAGCAGCCACCCTGAGACTAGCGGGAGGGCGCCCGGGGGGGACGAGCAGTACTTC.

This clone was seen just once. This rearrangement joins TRBV6-1 to TRBJ1-2; 8 bases are a match to TRBD1. The CDR3 extends over 17 amino acids. V shed 4 bases and J 0 bases; nucleotides not matched to a gene: 10. Germline CDR1 is MNHNS and CDR2 is SASEGT. CDR3 DNA: TGTGCCAGCAGTGGATCCGGGACAGGTGGAGCTAACTATGGCTACACCTTC. It translates to CASSGSGTGGANYGYTF.

V and J are TRBV9 and TRBJ2-3; 10 bases match TRBD2. The V segment lost 0 bases and the J segment 5 bases; nucleotides outside the gene matches: 9. This CDR3 contains 17 residues. Germline V CDR1 and CDR2: SGDLS, YYNGEE. The CDR3 is CASSVASSPSGRDTQYF. CDR3 nucleotide sequence: TGTGCCAGCAGCGTAGCTAGTAGCCCTAGCGGGAGAGATACGCAGTATTTT.

The chain combines TRBV5-1 with TRBJ2-3; 9 nucleotides line up with TRBD1. CDR3 length: 16 amino acids. V trimming: 1 base; J trimming: 0 bases; junction bases outside the gene matches: 3. Germline-derived CDR1 and CDR2 are SGHRS and YFSETQ. This CDR3 reads CASSLTGGLSTDTQYF. The CDR3 nucleotides are TGCGCCAGCAGCTTGACAGGGGGCCTGAGCACAGATACGCAGTATTTT.

The gene calls are TRBV30 and TRBJ1-1; D is unclear. The CDR3 is 12 amino acids. The V end lost 1 base, the J end lost 8 bases, and 11 bases lay between the germline ends. CDR1 is GTSNPN and CDR2 is SVGIG in the germline V gene (reference sequence). The CDR3 DNA reads as TGTGCCTGGAGTGGTACATATGCAGAAGCTTTCTTT. Translating gives CAWSGTYAEAFF.

The chain is built from TRBV5-1 and TRBJ1-1; possible D gene TRBD1, 6 bases. This CDR3 region has 14 residues. Trimming removed 0 bases at V and 4 bases at J, with 10 bases between. Germline CDR1 reads SGHRS; CDR2 reads YFSETQ. The CDR3 reads CASSLERGFTEAFF. The CDR3 DNA reads as TGCGCCAGCAGCTTGGAAAGGGGGTTCACTGAAGCTTTCTTT.

The sample holds a few counts of this clone. CDR3 sequence reads: CASVGTSGSNEQYF. The DNA of the CDR3 is TGCGCCAGCGTCGGGACTAGCGGGAGCAACGAGCAGTACTTC. The V call is TRBV10-2, the J call TRBJ2-7; TRBD2 matches at 14 bases. Per germline, CDR1 WSHSY and CDR2 SAAADI. The CDR3 is made up of 14 amino acids. Losses at the gene ends were 8 bases for V and 5 bases for J; bases not matched to a gene: 5.

This chain joins TRBV30 and TRBJ1-6; perhaps TRBD1 as D (6 bases). The V end was cut by 2 bases, the J end by 0 bases, with 8 bases between. The CDR3 is 15 residues long. CDR1 GTSNPN and CDR2 SVGIG come from the germline V gene (reference sequence). The CDR3 DNA is TGTGCCTGGAGTAACAGGGACTCCTATAATTCACCCCTCCACTTT. Its translation: CAWSNRDSYNSPLHF. The full variable domain, in which reference TRBV30 and TRBJ1-6 provide the parts outside the CDR3, is SQTIHQWPATLVQPVGSPLSLECTVEGTSNPNLYWYRQAAGRGLQLLFYSVGIGQISSEVPQNLSASRPQDRQFILSSKKLLLSDSGFYLCAWSNRDSYNSPLHFGNGTRLTVT.

The chain links TRBV5-6 to TRBJ1-5; 7 bases align to TRBD1. In germline, CDR1 is SGHDT, CDR2 YYEEEE. J was trimmed by 1 base and V by 3 bases; bases with no gene match: 4. CDR3 length equals 15 residues. This CDR3 is CASSSTGESNQPQHF. CDR3 in DNA: TGTGCCAGCAGCTCAACAGGGGAGAGCAATCAGCCCCAGCATTTT.

V gene TRBV5-1 combines with J gene TRBJ2-7, with unresolved D. CDR1 is SGHRS and CDR2 is YFSETQ in the germline V gene. This CDR3 is built from 14 residues. V dropped 0 bases and J dropped 2 bases, with 9 bases sitting between them. The CDR3 sequence: CASSLVGTAYEQYF. CDR3 sequence (DNA): TGCGCCAGCAGCTTGGTGGGTACCGCCTACGAGCAGTACTTC.

V is TRBV4-1 and J is TRBJ1-1, with a weak D call TRBD1 (5 bases). Trimming took 1 base from V and 0 from J, leaving 6 bases between them. Per the germline V gene, CDR1 is MGHRA and CDR2 is YSYEKL. The CDR3 runs 14 residues. CDR3 sequence reads: CASSQGGVNTEAFF. As DNA, the CDR3 is TGCGCCAGCAGCCAAGGGGGGGTGAACACTGAAGCTTTCTTT.

On this clone: The same CDR3 arises from other DNA sequences in this sample as well. The genes are TRBV27 and TRBJ1-2, with D perhaps matching TRBD1 (5 bases). Trimming stripped 8 bases from V and 5 bases from J, with 9 bases between. Per germline, CDR1 MNHEY and CDR2 SMNVEV (reference sequence). There are 11 residues in the CDR3. The DNA for the CDR3 is TGTGCCAGCGGGGGGGGATATGGCTACACCTTC. Protein product: CASGGGYGYTF.

The chain employs TRBV14 and TRBJ2-7, with D unresolved. The V gene lost 4 bases and the J gene lost 4 bases, with 8 bases spanning the gap. The CDR3 is 12 amino acids. Germline CDR1 and CDR2: SGHDN and FVKESK. The CDR3 region has the DNA TGTGCCAGCAGCCTAGGAGCTTACGAGCAGTACTTC. The encoded protein is CASSLGAYEQYF.

The chain has TRBV6-5 and TRBJ2-1, with D tentatively TRBD2 (5 bases). In germline, CDR1 is MNHEY, CDR2 SVGAGI. CDR3 length: 13 residues. V was clipped by 8 bases and J by 1 base, with 9 bases between them. As DNA, the CDR3 is TGTGCCAGCGAGGAGGAGTCCTACAATGAGCAGTTCTTC. It specifies CASEEESYNEQFF.

For the CDR3, the DNA is TGTGCCAGCAGTGGGCTCTACAATGAGCAGTTCTTC. Its translation: CASSGLYNEQFF. The V gene is TRBV6-5, the J gene TRBJ2-1; unclear D gene. This CDR3 region has 12 residues. Germline CDR1 MNHEY, CDR2 SVGAGI. V shed 5 bases and J shed 3 bases, with 5 bases lying between them.

This clone came up once. V usage is TRBV19 and J usage is TRBJ1-3; no clear D. Germline V gives CDR1 LNHDA, CDR2 SQIVND (reference sequence). This CDR3 has 11 residues. V shed 8 bases and J shed 3 bases, with 5 bases lying between them. CDR3 nucleotides: TGTGCCAGTCAGCGTGGAAACACCATATATTTT. This sequence encodes CASQRGNTIYF.

V gene TRBV6-5 combines with J gene TRBJ1-1, with D possibly matching TRBD1 (5 bases). The germline CDR1 and CDR2 sequences are MNHEY and SVGAGI. There are 14 residues in the CDR3. Trimming cost V 4 bases and J 4 bases, with 13 bases left between them. The CDR3 loop reads CASSSRGASTEAFF. The CDR3 DNA follows: TGTGCCAGCAGTTCTCGAGGGGCGAGCACTGAAGCTTTCTTT.

The J gene is TRBJ1-5, the V gene TRBV27; 7 positions match TRBD1. Germline CDR1 is MNHEY and CDR2 is SMNVEV (reference sequence). The V gene end was trimmed by 8 bases and the J gene end by 7 bases; junction bases not matched to a gene: 11. CDR3 length: 14 residues. DNA of the CDR3: TGTGCCAGCGGCCCGACAGGGAACAGGCAGCCCCAGCATTTT. This gives the protein CASGPTGNRQPQHF.

This chain connects TRBV19 to TRBJ2-1; 14 bases agree with TRBD2. V shed 10 bases and J 4 bases; nucleotides not matched to a gene: 6. The CDR3 runs to 15 residues. In germline, CDR1 is LNHDA, CDR2 SQIVND (reference sequence). Written as DNA, the CDR3 is TGTGCCACCGGGACTAGCGGGGGTTTTTACAATGAGCAGTTCTTC. Translated: CATGTSGGFYNEQFF.

This rearrangement joins TRBV5-4 to TRBJ2-5; the D gene is possibly TRBD2 (7 bases). Germline V gene sequence: CDR1 SGHNT, CDR2 YYREEE (reference sequence). This CDR3 has 15 residues. The V and J ends lost 2 bases and 7 bases respectively, with 18 bases between them. The CDR3 reads CASSFSGGGRGTQYF. As DNA, the CDR3 is TGTGCCAGCAGCTTTTCGGGCGGGGGCCGTGGGACCCAGTACTTC. The variable domain in full, completed from reference TRBV5-4 and TRBJ2-5, reads ETGVTQSPTHLIKTRGQQVTLRCSSQSGHNTVSWYQQALGQGPQFIFQYYREEENGRGNFPPRFSGLQFPNYSSELNVNALELDDSALYLCASSFSGGGRGTQYFGPGTRLLVL.

V is TRBV29-1 and J is TRBJ2-7; possibly TRBD2 for D (5 bases). CDR1 is SQVTM, CDR2 ANQGSEA, per germline. V lost 4 bases, J lost 2 bases, and 12 bases lay in between. This CDR3 spans 13 amino acids. The CDR3 spells CSVGTPGTYEQYF. CDR3 DNA: TGCAGCGTTGGTACACCGGGGACCTACGAGCAGTACTTC.

The CDR3 DNA reads TGTGCCAGCAGCTTAGGTGGACTCTCGGGTTCACCCCTCCACTTT. Translating gives CASSLGGLSGSPLHF. The chain uses TRBV11-3 and TRBJ1-6; D is unclear. V was trimmed by 1 base and J by 9 bases, leaving 13 bases between them. Germline V gives CDR1 SGHNT, CDR2 YENEEA. The CDR3 has 15 residues.

This clone was observed a handful of times. The V and J genes are TRBV7-9 and TRBJ2-3; D unclear. Germline CDR1 SEHNR, CDR2 FQNEAQ (reference sequence). The CDR3 runs 14 residues. Trimming took 5 bases from V and 4 from J, leaving 13 bases between them. For the CDR3, the DNA is TGTGCCAGCAGCCCACTTCTTGGGGCAGATACGCAGTATTTT. As protein: CASSPLLGADTQYF. The full variable domain, with the rest looked up from reference TRBV7-9 and TRBJ2-3, is DTGVSQNPRHKITKRGQNVTFRCDPISEHNRLYWYRQTLGQGPEFLTYFQNEAQLEKSRLLSDRFSAERPKGSFSTLEIQRTEQGDSAMYLCASSPLLGADTQYFGPGTRLTVL.

Here the CDR3 DNA reads TGCAGCGTTCGTGAGGGGCTTGAGACCCAGTACTTC. Protein: CSVREGLETQYF. The V and J genes are TRBV29-1 and TRBJ2-5; D could derive from TRBD1 or TRBD2 (5 bases each). The V end lost 5 bases, the J end lost 5 bases, and 12 bases lay between the germline ends. CDR3 length: 12 residues. Germline V CDR1 and CDR2: SQVTM, ANQGSEA. The complete variable domain, with remaining parts taken from reference TRBV29-1 and TRBJ2-5, reads SAVISQKPSRDICQRGTSLTIQCQVDSQVTMMFWYRQQPGQSLTLIATANQGSEATYESGFVIDKFPISRPNLTFSTLTVSNMSPEDSSIYLCSVREGLETQYFGPGTRLLVL.

J is TRBJ2-7 and V is TRBV30; 10 bases match TRBD1. V shed 2 bases, J shed 3 bases, and the junction held 7 bases outside the gene matches. CDR3 size: 15 residues. Per the germline V gene, CDR1 is GTSNPN and CDR2 is SVGIG (reference sequence). The CDR3 loop is CAWSSGTGDNYEQYF. As DNA, the CDR3 is TGTGCCTGGAGTTCCGGGACAGGGGATAACTACGAGCAGTACTTC.

V and J are TRBV7-7 and TRBJ2-1; D may be TRBD2 (5 bases). V was pared by 5 bases and J by 0 bases, with 11 bases between. The CDR3 length is 15 residues. Germline assignment: CDR1 SSHAT and CDR2 FNYEAQ (reference sequence). CDR3 loop: CASSLTLGSYNEQFF. The CDR3 coding sequence is TGTGCCAGCAGCCTCACACTAGGCTCCTACAATGAGCAGTTCTTC. Supplemented by reference TRBV7-7 and TRBJ2-1, the full variable domain reads GAGVSQSPRYKVTKRGQDVTLRCDPISSHATLYWYQQALGQGPEFLTYFNYEAQPDKSGLPSDRFSAERPEGSISTLTIQRTEQRDSAMYRCASSLTLGSYNEQFFGPGTRLTVL.

About this clone: The sample carries other DNA sequences with the same CDR3. The J gene is TRBJ1-3, the V gene TRBV6-5; no clear D. Deletions cut 10 bases from V and 1 base from J, with 5 bases between. This CDR3 spans 11 amino acids. Germline V gives CDR1 MNHEY, CDR2 SVGAGI. CDR3 nucleotide sequence: TGTGCCACCGCGTCTGGAAACACCATATATTTT. Amino acid sequence: CATASGNTIYF.

The rearrangement links TRBV6-5 to TRBJ2-1; no definite D call. Germline assignment: CDR1 MNHEY and CDR2 SVGAGI. The CDR3 length is 12 residues. The V and J ends lost 2 bases and 7 bases respectively, with 6 bases between them. DNA of the CDR3: TGTGCCAGCAGTTACAATGGAAATGAGCAGTTCTTC. It specifies CASSYNGNEQFF.